This entry concerns a single TCR beta chain. This entry is derived from a study of blood T cell repertoires in COVID-19. Study context: From T cells, B-cell-depleted T cells, or PBMCs came the material, which was cDNA or gDNA.

Profiling relied on immunoSEQ multiplex PCR, and the TCRdb table lists in-frame clones only, not all of them. The sample yields 120,000 to 150,000 clones, 80% seen once. The V end was cut by 6 bases, the J end by 1 base, with 9 bases between. Per the germline V gene, CDR1 is MRHNA and CDR2 is SNTAGT. This CDR3 region has 13 residues. Sequencing was done on a sample of peripheral blood. The TCR was taken from a man in his sixties with active or convalescent COVID-19. The V call is TRBV6-4, the J call TRBJ1-1; D is possibly TRBD1 (5 bases). The CDR3 is CASSQGGNTEAFF. Here the CDR3 DNA reads TGTGCCAGCAGCCAGGGAGGGAACACTGAAGCTTTCTTT.